This TCR beta chain was obtained from a study of shared clonotypes between healthy human individuals. The study's findings and limits: Though the depth was large, rarefaction showed that sorted-subset sequencing was incomplete.

Using immunoSEQ multiplex PCR, the repertoire was profiled, and TCRdb retains in-frame clones only, with some absent. The table has about 610,000 clones, approximately 96% seen once. Of note for this clone: Antigen unknown. In the same sample, other DNA sequences code for this CDR3.

The V and J ends lost 1 base and 2 bases respectively, with 6 bases between them. The CDR3 has 13 residues. Germline V gene data show CDR1 as SGHNT and CDR2 as YYREEE (reference sequence). Terminally differentiated effector memory CD45RA+ cells were left out of the naive CD8 fraction, which was CD45RO-negative and positively selected for CCR7. This clonotype was obtained from a woman aged 25 to 39 in good health. V gene TRBV5-4 combines with J gene TRBJ2-5; D call uncertain. Material for sequencing was naive CD8+ T cells sorted from blood. The CDR3 nucleotides are TGTGCCAGCAGCTTGTCAGAGCAAGAGACCCAGTACTTC. The encoded protein is CASSLSEQETQYF.